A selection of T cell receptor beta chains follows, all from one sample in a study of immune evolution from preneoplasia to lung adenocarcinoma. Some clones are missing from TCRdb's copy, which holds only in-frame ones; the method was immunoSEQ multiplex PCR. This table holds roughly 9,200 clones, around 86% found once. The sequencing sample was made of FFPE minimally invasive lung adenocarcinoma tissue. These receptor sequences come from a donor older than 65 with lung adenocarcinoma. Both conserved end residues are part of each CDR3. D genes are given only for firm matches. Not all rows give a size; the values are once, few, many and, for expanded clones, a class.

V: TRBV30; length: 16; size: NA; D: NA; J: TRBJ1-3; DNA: TGTGCCTGGAGTCTGGGCGGGAGTTCCTCTGGAAACACCATATATTTT; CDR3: CAWSLGGSSSGNTIYF
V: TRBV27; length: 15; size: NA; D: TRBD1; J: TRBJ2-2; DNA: TGTGCCAGCAGTCCCCAACAGGGGGCTATGGGGGAGCTGTTTTTT; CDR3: CASSPQQGAMGELFF
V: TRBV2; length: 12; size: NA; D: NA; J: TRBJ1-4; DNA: TGTGCCAGCAGGCCTGGTAATGAAAAACTGTTTTTT; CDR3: CASRPGNEKLFF
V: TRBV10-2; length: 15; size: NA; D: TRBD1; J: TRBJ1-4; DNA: TGCGCCAGCAGACCCGCCGACAGGGCTAATGAAAAACTGTTTTTT; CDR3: CASRPADRANEKLFF
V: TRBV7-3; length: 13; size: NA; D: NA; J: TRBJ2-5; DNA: TGTGCCAGCAGCTCCGATCTGGGAGAGACCCAGTACTTC; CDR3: CASSSDLGETQYF
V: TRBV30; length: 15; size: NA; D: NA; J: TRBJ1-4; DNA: TGTGCCTGGAGTGTACTGGACAGTCTTGAGGGAAAACTGTTTTTT; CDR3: CAWSVLDSLEGKLFF
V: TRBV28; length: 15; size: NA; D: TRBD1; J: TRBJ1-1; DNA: TGTGCCAGCAGTTTAAGGGGGGACAGGAACACTGAAGCTTTCTTT; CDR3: CASSLRGDRNTEAFF
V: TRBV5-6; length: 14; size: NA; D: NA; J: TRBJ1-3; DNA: TGTGCCAGCAGCTCTCTCCGCGCGGGAAACACCATATATTTT; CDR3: CASSSLRAGNTIYF
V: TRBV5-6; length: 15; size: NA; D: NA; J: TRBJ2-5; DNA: TGTGCCAGCAGCTCAATCGACGGCATCCAAGAGACCCAGTACTTC; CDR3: CASSSIDGIQETQYF
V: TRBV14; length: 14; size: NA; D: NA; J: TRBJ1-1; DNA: TGTGCCAGCAGCCTTCGGAAGGGGAACACTGAAGCTTTCTTT; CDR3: CASSLRKGNTEAFF
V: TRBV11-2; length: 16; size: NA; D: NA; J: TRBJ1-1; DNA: TGTGCCAGCAGCTTAGATCTGGGTACCATGAACACTGAAGCTTTCTTT; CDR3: CASSLDLGTMNTEAFF
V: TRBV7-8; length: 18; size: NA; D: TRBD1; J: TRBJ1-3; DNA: TGTGCCAGCAGCTTAGCGGAGACAGGGGGCCCCGGTGGAAACACCATATATTTT; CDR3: CASSLAETGGPGGNTIYF
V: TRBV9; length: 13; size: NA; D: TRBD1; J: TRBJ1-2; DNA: TGTGCCAGCAGCTTCACAGGGGGCTTTGGCTACACCTTC; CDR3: CASSFTGGFGYTF
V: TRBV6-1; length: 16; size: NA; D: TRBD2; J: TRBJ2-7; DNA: TGTGCCAGCAGTGAACGGGGACTAGCGGGATTCTACGAGCAGTACTTC; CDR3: CASSERGLAGFYEQYF
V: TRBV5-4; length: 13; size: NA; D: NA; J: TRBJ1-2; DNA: TGTGCCAGCAGGAGAGGGCAAGGCTATGGCTACACCTTC; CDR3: CASRRGQGYGYTF
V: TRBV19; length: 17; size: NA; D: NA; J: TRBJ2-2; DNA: NA; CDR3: CASTSGLAGARTGELFF
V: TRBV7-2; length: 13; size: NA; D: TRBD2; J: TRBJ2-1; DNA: TGTGCCACCAAGGGACTAGTTGGGAAGGAGCAGTTCTTC; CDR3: CATKGLVGKEQFF
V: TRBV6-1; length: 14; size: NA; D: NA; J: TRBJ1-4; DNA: TGTGCCAGCAGTGTCAGAGGGCTTAATGAAAAACTGTTTTTT; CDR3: CASSVRGLNEKLFF
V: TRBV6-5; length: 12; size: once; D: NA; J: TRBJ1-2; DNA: TGTGCCAGCAGTCCAAACGGGGATGGCTACACCTTC; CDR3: CASSPNGDGYTF
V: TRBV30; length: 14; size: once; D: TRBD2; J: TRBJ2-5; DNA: TGTGCCTGGGCACTAGCGGGGGGATGGGAGACCCAGTACTTC; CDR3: CAWALAGGWETQYF
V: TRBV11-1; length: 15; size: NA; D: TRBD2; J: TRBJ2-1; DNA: TGTGCCAGCAGCGCCGGGACTAGCGGGTACAATGAGCAGTTCTTC; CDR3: CASSAGTSGYNEQFF
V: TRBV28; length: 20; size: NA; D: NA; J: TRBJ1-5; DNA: TGTGCCAGCAGTCCTCCCCTTAGACAGAACTCGTGGACCCACAATCAGCCCCAGCATTTT; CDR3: CASSPPLRQNSWTHNQPQHF
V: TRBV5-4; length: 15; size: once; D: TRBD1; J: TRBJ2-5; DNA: TGTGCCAGCAGTCGGACAGGGGGGGGCGTGGAGACCCAGTACTTC; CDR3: CASSRTGGGVETQYF
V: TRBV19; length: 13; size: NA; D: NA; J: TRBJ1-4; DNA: TGTGCCAGTACGGCAGTAACTAATGAAAAACTGTTTTTT; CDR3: CASTAVTNEKLFF
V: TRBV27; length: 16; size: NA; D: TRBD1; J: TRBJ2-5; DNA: TGTGCCAGCAGTTTATCTAGAGGGACAGGGTTAGAGACCCAGTACTTC; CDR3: CASSLSRGTGLETQYF
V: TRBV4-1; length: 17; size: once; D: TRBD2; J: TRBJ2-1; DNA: TGCGCCAGCAGCCAAGATCTAGCGGGGAGCCTATGGAATGAGCAGTTCTTC; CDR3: CASSQDLAGSLWNEQFF
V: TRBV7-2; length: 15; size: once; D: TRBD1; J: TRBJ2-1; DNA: TGTGCCAGCAGCCTTGCGGGACAGGGCAGCAATGAGCAGTTCTTC; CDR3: CASSLAGQGSNEQFF
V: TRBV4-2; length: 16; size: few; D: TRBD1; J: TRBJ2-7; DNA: TGTGCCAGCAGTCCTTTAACCGGGACAGGGGTGTACGAGCAGTACTTC; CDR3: CASSPLTGTGVYEQYF
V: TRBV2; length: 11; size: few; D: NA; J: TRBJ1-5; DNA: TGTGCCAGCGGTAGAGGGGCGCCCCAGCATTTT; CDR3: CASGRGAPQHF
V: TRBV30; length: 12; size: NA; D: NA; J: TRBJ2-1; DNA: TGTGCCTGGAGCGAGAATGAGGGTGAGCAGTTCTTC; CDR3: CAWSENEGEQFF
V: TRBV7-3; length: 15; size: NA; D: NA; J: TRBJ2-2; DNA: TGTGCCAGCAGTAGTAGAGGTGGATACGCCGGGGAGCTGTTTTTT; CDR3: CASSSRGGYAGELFF
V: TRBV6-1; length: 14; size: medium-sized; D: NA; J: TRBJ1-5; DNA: TGTGCCAGCAGAGAGGGGGGCTCCCATCAGCCCCAGCATTTT; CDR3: CASREGGSHQPQHF
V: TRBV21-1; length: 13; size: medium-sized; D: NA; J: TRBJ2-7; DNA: TGTGCCAGCACCCGTCAGGGAGACTACGAGCAGTACTTC; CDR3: CASTRQGDYEQYF
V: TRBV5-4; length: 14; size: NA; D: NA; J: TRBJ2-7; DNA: TGTGCCAGCAGCTTGTCGGCATCAACCTACGAGCAGTACTTC; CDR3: CASSLSASTYEQYF
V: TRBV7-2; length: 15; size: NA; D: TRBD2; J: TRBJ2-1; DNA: TGTGCCAGCAGCCCTCGAGCGGGAGGATTCAATGAGCAGTTCTTC; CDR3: CASSPRAGGFNEQFF
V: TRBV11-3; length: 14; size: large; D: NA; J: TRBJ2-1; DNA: TGTGCCAGCAGCGCCCTTTCCGGTAACAATGAGCAGTTCTTC; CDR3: CASSALSGNNEQFF
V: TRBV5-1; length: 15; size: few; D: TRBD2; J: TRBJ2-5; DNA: TGCGCCAGCAGCTTCACGGGAGGAAACCAAGAGACCCAGTACTTC; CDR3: CASSFTGGNQETQYF
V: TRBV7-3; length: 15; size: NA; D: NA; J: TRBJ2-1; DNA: TGTGCCAGCAGCTCCTCCCCCAGCTCCTACAATGAGCAGTTCTTC; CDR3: CASSSSPSSYNEQFF
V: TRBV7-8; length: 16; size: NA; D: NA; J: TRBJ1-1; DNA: TGTGCCAGCAGCGGCAGCCGGGGGGGACCGAACACTGAAGCTTTCTTT; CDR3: CASSGSRGGPNTEAFF
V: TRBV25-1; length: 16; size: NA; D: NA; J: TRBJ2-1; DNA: TGTGCCAGCAGTGAATTGGTGGGGAGCTCCTACAATGAGCAGTTCTTC; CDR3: CASSELVGSSYNEQFF
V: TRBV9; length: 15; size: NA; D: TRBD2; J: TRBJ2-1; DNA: TGTGCCAGCAGCGTAGGTCCAGCGGGAGGGCCGGAACAGTTCTTC; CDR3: CASSVGPAGGPEQFF